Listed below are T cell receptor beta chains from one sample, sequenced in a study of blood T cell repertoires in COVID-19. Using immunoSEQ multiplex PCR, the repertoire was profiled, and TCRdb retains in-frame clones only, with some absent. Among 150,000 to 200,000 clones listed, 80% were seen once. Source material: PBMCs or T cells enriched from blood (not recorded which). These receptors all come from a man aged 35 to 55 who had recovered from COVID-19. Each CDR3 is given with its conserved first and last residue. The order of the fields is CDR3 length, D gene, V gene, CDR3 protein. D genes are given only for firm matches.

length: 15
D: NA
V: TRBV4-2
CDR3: CASSQAHAGGLEQYF

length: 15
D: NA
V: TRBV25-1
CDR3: CASSEESGVADTQYF

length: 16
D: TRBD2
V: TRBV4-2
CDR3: CASSPTSGREQETQYF

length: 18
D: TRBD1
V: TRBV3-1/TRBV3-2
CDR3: CASSQDRDRGRTTYGYTF

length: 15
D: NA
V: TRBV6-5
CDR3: CASSYSTVPGNTIYF

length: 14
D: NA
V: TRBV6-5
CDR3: CASSYRDTAYEQYF

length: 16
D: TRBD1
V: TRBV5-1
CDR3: CASSPQPDRGGTEAFF

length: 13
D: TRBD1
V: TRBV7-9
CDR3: CASRGQGRDGYTF

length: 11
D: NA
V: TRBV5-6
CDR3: CASSFAGELFF

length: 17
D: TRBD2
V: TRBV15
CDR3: CATSGGAGGPGQETQYF

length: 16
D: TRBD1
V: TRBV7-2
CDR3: CASSVRGRSNTGELFF

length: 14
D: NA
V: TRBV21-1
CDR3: CASSKQGSVEKLFF

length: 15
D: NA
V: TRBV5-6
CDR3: CASSLRFAGRTEAFF

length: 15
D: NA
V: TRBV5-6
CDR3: CASSLPRLEEKTQYF

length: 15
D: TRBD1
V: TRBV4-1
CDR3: CASSHEEGGYYGYTF

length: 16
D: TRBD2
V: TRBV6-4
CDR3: CASSDSAGGGTDTQYF

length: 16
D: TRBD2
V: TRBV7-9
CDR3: CASTHPVERGGFEQFF

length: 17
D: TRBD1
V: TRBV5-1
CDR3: CASSLALRGRTNEKLFF

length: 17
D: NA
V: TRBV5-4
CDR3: CASSLGGGGRPNTEAFF

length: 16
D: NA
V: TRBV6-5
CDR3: CASSYSIGVVATEAFF

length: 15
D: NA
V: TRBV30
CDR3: CAWNGRAFYNSPLHF

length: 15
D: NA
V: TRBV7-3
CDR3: CASSPGGASGNTIYF

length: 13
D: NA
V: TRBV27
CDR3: CASSPVRGAGYTF

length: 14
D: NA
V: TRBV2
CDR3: CASSEVLSGNTIYF

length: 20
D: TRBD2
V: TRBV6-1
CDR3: CASSETNRDLLAGVADTQYF

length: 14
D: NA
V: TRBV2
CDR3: CASTGGVYNQPQHF

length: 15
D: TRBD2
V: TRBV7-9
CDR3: CASSLGDYRTDTQYF

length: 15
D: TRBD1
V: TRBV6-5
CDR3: CASSFGQGASTEAFF

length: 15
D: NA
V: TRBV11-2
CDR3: CASSPGGLLNTEAFF

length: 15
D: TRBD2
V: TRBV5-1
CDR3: CASSFSGGVRDTQYF

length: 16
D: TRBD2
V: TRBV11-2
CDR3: CASSVSGGPGTDTQYF

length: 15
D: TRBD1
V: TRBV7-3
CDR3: CASSSTGVGNTEAFF

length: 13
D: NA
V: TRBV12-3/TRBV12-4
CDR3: CASSSTGINEQFF

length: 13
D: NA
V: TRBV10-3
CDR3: CAISGPGTDTQYF

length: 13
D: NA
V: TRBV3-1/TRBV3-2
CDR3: CASSQAGGYGYTF

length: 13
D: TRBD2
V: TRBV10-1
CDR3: CASLAGSTDTQYF

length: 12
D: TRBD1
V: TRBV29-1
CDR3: CSVEDRVYGYTF

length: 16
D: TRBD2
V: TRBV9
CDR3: CASSVRAGVGTDTQYF

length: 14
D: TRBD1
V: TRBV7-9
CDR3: CASSRQGAIQPQHF

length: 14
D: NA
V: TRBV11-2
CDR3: CASSLAPAGNTIYF

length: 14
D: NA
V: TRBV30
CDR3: CAWSPYNTRVGYTF

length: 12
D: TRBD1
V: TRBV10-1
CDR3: CATQDDRGEAFF

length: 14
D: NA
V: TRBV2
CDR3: CASSGDGSNQPQHF

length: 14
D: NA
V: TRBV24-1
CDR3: CATSAGGRYTEAFF

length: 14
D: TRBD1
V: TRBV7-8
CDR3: CASSYNRGSYGYTF

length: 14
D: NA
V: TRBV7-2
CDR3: CASSSKAGGYGYTF

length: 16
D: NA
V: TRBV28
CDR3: CASKRAVRAIGGELFF

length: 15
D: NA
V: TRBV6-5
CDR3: CASSSIRGLGTEAFF

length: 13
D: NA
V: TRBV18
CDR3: CASSGWSGTEAFF

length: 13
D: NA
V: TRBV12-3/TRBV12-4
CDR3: CASQGGRENIQYF

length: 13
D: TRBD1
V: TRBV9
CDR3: CASSVTGNYGYTF

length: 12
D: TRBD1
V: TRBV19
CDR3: CASLDRADTQYF

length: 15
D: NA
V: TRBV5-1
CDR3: CASSPILQGGYGYTF

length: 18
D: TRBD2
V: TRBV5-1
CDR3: CASSFGRDLAGVKETQYF

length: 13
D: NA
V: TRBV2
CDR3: CASCVRQVNGYTF